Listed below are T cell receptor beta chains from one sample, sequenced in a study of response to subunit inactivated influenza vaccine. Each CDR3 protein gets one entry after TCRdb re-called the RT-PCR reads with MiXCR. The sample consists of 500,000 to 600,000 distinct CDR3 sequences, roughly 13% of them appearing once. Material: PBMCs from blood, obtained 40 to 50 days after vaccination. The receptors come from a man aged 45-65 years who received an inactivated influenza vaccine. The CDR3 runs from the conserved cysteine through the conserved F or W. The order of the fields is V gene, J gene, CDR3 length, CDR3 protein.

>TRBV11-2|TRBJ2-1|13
CASSFRAYNEQFF
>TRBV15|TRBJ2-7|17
CATSRDPVTSGVYEQYF
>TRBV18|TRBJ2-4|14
CASSIGQGKNIQYF
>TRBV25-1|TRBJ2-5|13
CADSGGTQETQYF
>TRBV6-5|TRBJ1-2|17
CASSYASSAVTNYGYTF
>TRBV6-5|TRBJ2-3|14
CASSYSPTQDTQYF
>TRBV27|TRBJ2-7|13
CASGVGSQREQYF
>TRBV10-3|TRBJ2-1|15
CAISESTYGDNEQFF
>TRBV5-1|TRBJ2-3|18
CASSLATRGGLSTDTQYF
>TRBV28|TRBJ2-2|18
CASSTWGSGLRGTGELFF
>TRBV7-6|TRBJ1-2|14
CASGPQGAVGGYTF
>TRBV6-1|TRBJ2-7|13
CASSEQPSYEQYF
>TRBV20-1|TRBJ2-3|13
CSANRGRGDTQYF
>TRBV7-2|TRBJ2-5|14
CASSPRQTQETQYF
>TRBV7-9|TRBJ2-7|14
CASSLRSRAYEQYF
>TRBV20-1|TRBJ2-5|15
CSARSLAGRQETQYF
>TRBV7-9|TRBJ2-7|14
CASSFNTGMSEQYF
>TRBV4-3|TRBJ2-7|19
CASSQDLGLAGELSYEQYF
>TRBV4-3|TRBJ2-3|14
CASSQEQRADTQYF
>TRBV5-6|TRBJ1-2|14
CASTFGTPDHGYTF
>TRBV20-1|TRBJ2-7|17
CSAREYGRDRRSYEQYF
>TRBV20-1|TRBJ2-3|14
CSANRQGARDTQYF
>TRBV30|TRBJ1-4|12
CAWTRAGGKLFF
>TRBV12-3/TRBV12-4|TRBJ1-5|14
CASSLGRWGQPQHF
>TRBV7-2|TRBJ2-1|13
CAAGLALYNEQFF
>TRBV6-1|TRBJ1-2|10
CTSSDYGYTF
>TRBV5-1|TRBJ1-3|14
CASSLGEPGNTIYF
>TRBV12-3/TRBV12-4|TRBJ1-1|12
CASLGRRGGEFF
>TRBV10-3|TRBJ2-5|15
CAISESTGGGETQYF
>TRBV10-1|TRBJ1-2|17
CASGTMRDRGANYGYTF
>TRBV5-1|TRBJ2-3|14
CASSLDTVADTQYF
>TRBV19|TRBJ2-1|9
CAVLDEQFF
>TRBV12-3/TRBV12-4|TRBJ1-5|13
CASSLAGDQPQHF
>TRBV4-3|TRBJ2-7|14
CASSQRTGWSEQYF
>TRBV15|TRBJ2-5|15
CATSRDHLNQETQYF
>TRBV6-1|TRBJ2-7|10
CASSFYEQYF
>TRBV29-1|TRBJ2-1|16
CSVPKEGRGTNNEQFF
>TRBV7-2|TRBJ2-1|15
CASRRLSSAYNEQFF
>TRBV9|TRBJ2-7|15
CASSPGTSGHYEQYF
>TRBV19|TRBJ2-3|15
CASSMGLIRADTQYF
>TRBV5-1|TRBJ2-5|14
CASSLSIGEETQYF
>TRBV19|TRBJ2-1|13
CASSIGPHNEQFF
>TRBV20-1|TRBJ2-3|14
CSEGLAGVGDTQYF
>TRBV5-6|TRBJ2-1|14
CASSFRGGYNEQFF
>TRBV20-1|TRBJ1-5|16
CSARPTGGIGNQPQHF
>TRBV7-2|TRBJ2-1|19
CASSLASPRTSGRFGEQFF
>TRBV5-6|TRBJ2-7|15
CASSFWDRGSGEQYF
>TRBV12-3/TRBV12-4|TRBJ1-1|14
CASRPGQGGVKAFF
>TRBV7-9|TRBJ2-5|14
CASSGTGLGKTQYF
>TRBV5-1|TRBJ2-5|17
CASSQNPPFAALETQYF
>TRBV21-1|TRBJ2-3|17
CASSRLQQGISTDTQYF
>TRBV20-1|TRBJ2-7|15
CSARVGALRSYEQYF
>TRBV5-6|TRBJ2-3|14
CASSLVTAADTQYF
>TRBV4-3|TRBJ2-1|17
CASSPDLALAGANEQFF
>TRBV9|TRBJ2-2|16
CASSVGIGRATGELFF
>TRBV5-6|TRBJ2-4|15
CASSSVLLAKNIQYF
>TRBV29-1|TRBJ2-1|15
CSVAGSGSSYNEQFF
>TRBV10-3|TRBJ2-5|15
CAISEEPGPGETQYF
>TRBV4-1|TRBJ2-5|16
CATSQSPRTAQETQYF
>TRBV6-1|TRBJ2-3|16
CASRRGQATSTDTQYF